The 10 T cell receptor beta chains reported below all come from one sample, sequenced in a study of technical replicates of blood from a handful of donors. Measured with immunoSEQ multiplex PCR; TCRdb has only the in-frame clones, and not every one. Seen here are about 83,000 clones, roughly 94% observed once, and the top ten hold 0.2% to 0.3%. The sequenced sample was T cells isolated from PBMCs. The receptors stem from a human donor in good health.

The chain has TRBV19 and TRBJ1-1; TRBD1 is a possible D gene (6 bases). Germline V lookup: CDR1 LNHDA, CDR2 SQIVND (reference sequence). Trimming removed 3 bases from V and 3 bases from J, with 20 bases in between. The CDR3 is made up of 17 amino acids. The CDR3 region is CASSIPTLDSLDTEAFF. CDR3 nucleotide sequence: TGTGCCAGTAGTATCCCCACTTTGGACAGCCTAGACACTGAAGCTTTCTTT.

The V call is TRBV5-5, the J call TRBJ2-1, with 8 nucleotides matching TRBD1. Per germline, CDR1 SGHKS and CDR2 YYEKEE (reference sequence). The CDR3 length is 15 residues. V lost 4 bases and J lost 4; bases outside the gene matches: 7. CDR3 in amino acids: CASSAYQGAYNEQFF. In DNA, the CDR3 is TGTGCCAGCAGCGCCTACCAGGGGGCTTACAATGAGCAGTTCTTC.

V is TRBV7-9 and J is TRBJ1-1; D gene ambiguous. Trimming shortened V by 3 bases and J by 5 bases, and 13 bases separated the two germline ends. The CDR3 is 14 amino acids. Germline CDR1 and CDR2: SEHNR and FQNEAQ (reference sequence). CDR3 coding DNA: TGTGCCAGCAGCTTCGGAGCGCCGGGAACTGAAGCTTTCTTT. This gives the protein CASSFGAPGTEAFF.

The CDR3 loop is CASTPGQGFTEAFF. CDR3 nucleotides: TGTGCCAGTACCCCGGGACAGGGTTTTACTGAAGCTTTCTTT. This chain connects TRBV19 to TRBJ1-1, with 9 bases aligning to TRBD1. Germline values: CDR1 LNHDA, CDR2 SQIVND (reference sequence). The V segment lost 7 bases and the J segment 5 bases; nucleotides outside the gene matches: 8. This CDR3 spans 14 amino acids.

This rearrangement joins TRBV6-5 to TRBJ1-5; perhaps TRBD1 as D (6 bases). In germline, CDR1 is MNHEY, CDR2 SVGAGI. The CDR3 is 13 amino acids. The ends were cut back, 5 bases at V and 7 bases at J, with 12 bases in the middle. CDR3 in amino acids: CASSQGQRQPQHF. CDR3 DNA sequence: TGTGCCAGCAGTCAAGGACAGAGGCAGCCCCAGCATTTT.

The genes are TRBV5-1 and TRBJ1-5; D may be TRBD1 (5 bases). V was shortened by 5 bases and J by 1 base, with 10 bases between the two germline ends. The germline CDR1 and CDR2 sequences are SGHRS and YFSETQ. This CDR3 spans 14 amino acids. The CDR3 loop is CASSIGGSNQPQHF. DNA of the CDR3: TGCGCCAGCAGTATCGGGGGGAGCAATCAGCCCCAGCATTTT.

The gene calls are TRBV30 and TRBJ1-6, with a possible D match to TRBD1 (5 bases). The CDR3 spans 17 residues. V was pared by 5 bases and J by 0 bases, with 17 bases between. Germline V lookup: CDR1 GTSNPN, CDR2 SVGIG (reference sequence). The CDR3 DNA reads as TGTGCCTGGGCTCGGGACTCAACTAGCTCCTATAATTCACCCCTCCACTTT. It is translated as CAWARDSTSSYNSPLHF.

The V and J genes are TRBV28 and TRBJ1-1; D remains ambiguous. V shed 1 base and J shed 6 bases, with 9 bases lying between them. The CDR3 is 13 amino acids. Germline CDR1 reads MDHEN; CDR2 reads SYDVKM. The DNA for the CDR3 is TGTGCCAGCAGTTTATTCGGCGGGTCTGAAGCTTTCTTT. Translated: CASSLFGGSEAFF.

The chain uses TRBV5-1 and TRBJ1-1; D perhaps matches TRBD1 (6 bases). V shed 2 bases and J shed 4 bases, with 12 bases lying between them. Germline assignment: CDR1 SGHRS and CDR2 YFSETQ. This CDR3 contains 14 residues. The CDR3 DNA is TGCGCCAGCAGCTTTAATACAGGGAGCACTGAAGCTTTCTTT. It encodes CASSFNTGSTEAFF.

The J gene is TRBJ2-1, the V gene TRBV7-9; D might be TRBD2 (6 bases). The CDR3 sequence is 13 residues long. Looked up from germline, CDR1 is SEHNR and CDR2 is FQNEAQ (reference sequence). The CDR3, as DNA: TGTGCGAGCCCGGGACTGGAATACAATGAGCAGTTCTTC. Its translation is CASPGLEYNEQFF.